This is a list of T cell receptor beta chains from one sample in a study of blood T cell repertoires in COVID-19. Assay used: immunoSEQ multiplex PCR; TCRdb lists only in-frame clones, some missing. The sample yields about 300,000 clones, under 90% seen once. Material: PBMCs or T cells enriched from blood (not recorded which). The receptors were gathered from a woman aged 45 to 65 who had been exposed to COVID-19. Each CDR3 is given with its conserved first and last residue. D genes are given only for firm matches. Clone size is not always given. Where it is, it says once, few, many or a class for expanded clones.

>TRBJ1-5|-|-|TRBV4-1|15
TGCGCCAGCAGCCAAGTTTGGGAGAGCAATCAGCCCCAGCATTTT
CASSQVWESNQPQHF
>TRBJ1-5|-|-|TRBV2|13
TGTGCCAGCAGTGAATTCTACAATCAGCCCCAGCATTTT
CASSEFYNQPQHF
>TRBJ1-2|-|-|TRBV24-1|12
TGTGCCACCAGTGATTTGAGCTACGGCTACACCTTC
CATSDLSYGYTF
>TRBJ1-2|-|-|TRBV28|12
TGTGCCAGCAAGGAGGGCGCGGTTGGCTACACCTTC
CASKEGAVGYTF
>TRBJ2-5|-|once|TRBV7-2|16
TGTGCCAGCAGCTTAGGTCCTAGCGAGGGACAAGAGACCCAGTACTTC
CASSLGPSEGQETQYF
>TRBJ2-4|-|-|TRBV19|14
TGTGCCAGTAGCGCAGGGTCAGCCAAAAACATTCAGTACTTC
CASSAGSAKNIQYF
>TRBJ1-6|TRBD1|-|TRBV6-5|14
TGTGCCAGCAGAGACAGGGGGAGTAATTCACCCCTCCACTTT
CASRDRGSNSPLHF
>TRBJ2-7|TRBD1|-|TRBV7-9|16
TGTGCCAGCAGCTCGGTCGGTTCTCAGGGGGCGTACGAGCAGTACTTC
CASSSVGSQGAYEQYF
>TRBJ2-7|TRBD2|-|TRBV5-1|15
TGCGCCAGCAGCCGGGGGACTAGCGGGGCCTACGAGCAGTACTTC
CASSRGTSGAYEQYF
>TRBJ1-4|-|-|TRBV5-1|12
TGCGCCAGCCCGGGGGGTAATGAAAAACTGTTTTTT
CASPGGNEKLFF
>TRBJ2-1|TRBD1|-|TRBV24-1|16
TGTGCCACCAGTGACACCGGGACAGGGCGGCCCAATGAGCAGTTCTTC
CATSDTGTGRPNEQFF
>TRBJ1-2|-|-|TRBV12-3/TRBV12-4|13
TGTGCCAGCAGTTCGCGAGGACAGCCGTACTACACCTTC
CASSSRGQPYYTF
>TRBJ2-7|TRBD1|many|TRBV7-2|17
TGTGCCAGCAGCTTAGGGAAAAGGAAGGCAGGGGGCGACGAGCAGTACTTC
CASSLGKRKAGGDEQYF
>TRBJ1-3|-|-|TRBV3-1/TRBV3-2|15
TGTGCCAGCAGCCAAGAGATGAGAGCTGGAAACACCATATATTTT
CASSQEMRAGNTIYF
>TRBJ1-1|-|-|TRBV3-1/TRBV3-2|14
TGTGCCAGCAGCCAAGTTGCGGTAAACACTGAAGCTTTCTTT
CASSQVAVNTEAFF
>TRBJ2-1|-|-|TRBV4-2|13
TGTGCCAGCAGCCAAGATATTCGTGAGGCTGTCTTCTTC
CASSQDIREAVFF
>TRBJ2-7|TRBD1|-|TRBV5-4|13
TGTGCCAGCAGCTTGCGGGACAGCTACGAGCAGTACTTC
CASSLRDSYEQYF
>TRBJ2-1|-|-|TRBV15|16
TGTGCCACCAGCAGAAACAGGGGAGGCTCCTACAATGAGCAGTTCTTC
CATSRNRGGSYNEQFF
>TRBJ2-7|-|-|TRBV28|13
TGTGCCAGCAGTCCAAACGGACAGCGCGAGCAGTACTTC
CASSPNGQREQYF
>TRBJ2-5|TRBD2|once|TRBV4-2|14
TGTGCCAGCAGCCGGCTTAGCGGGGAAGAGACCCAGTACTTC
CASSRLSGEETQYF
>TRBJ1-2|-|few|TRBV3-1/TRBV3-2|13
TGTGCCAGCAGCCAAGCCGCTAACTATGGCTACACCTTC
CASSQAANYGYTF
>TRBJ1-6|TRBD1|-|TRBV18|17
TGTGCCAGCTCACCATCTACAGCTGGGACAGGGCCTTCACCCCTCCACTTT
CASSPSTAGTGPSPLHF
>TRBJ2-2|-|-|TRBV27|14
TGTGCCAGCAGCTACGGCGGCTACACCGGGGAGCTGTTTTTT
CASSYGGYTGELFF
>TRBJ1-1|TRBD1|-|TRBV4-1|15
TGCGCCAGCAGCCAAGATGGACAGGGGAACACTGAAGCTTTCTTT
CASSQDGQGNTEAFF
>TRBJ1-5|-|-|TRBV7-9|12
TGTGCCAGCAGCCAGGGGTCCCAGCCCCAGCATTTT
CASSQGSQPQHF
>TRBJ1-2|-|-|TRBV6-5|14
TGTGCCAGCAGTTACGCCCAGGCTTACTATGGCTACACCTTC
CASSYAQAYYGYTF
>TRBJ1-6|-|-|TRBV2|17
TGTGCCAGCAGTGAAACGATAAACAGTAATCCGTATGCACCCCTCCACTTT
CASSETINSNPYAPLHF
>TRBJ1-1|TRBD1|-|TRBV30|14
TGTGCCTGGAGTGGGGACAGGGGGACGGGCAAAGCTTTCTTT
CAWSGDRGTGKAFF
>TRBJ1-2|TRBD1|once|TRBV28|18
TGTGCCAGCAGTATTCTCAAACTCCGGGACAGGGGTGACTATGGCTACACCTTC
CASSILKLRDRGDYGYTF
>TRBJ2-2|-|-|TRBV28|15
TGTGCCAGCAGTTTTGCGGGGCCCAACACCGGGGAGCTGTTTTTT
CASSFAGPNTGELFF